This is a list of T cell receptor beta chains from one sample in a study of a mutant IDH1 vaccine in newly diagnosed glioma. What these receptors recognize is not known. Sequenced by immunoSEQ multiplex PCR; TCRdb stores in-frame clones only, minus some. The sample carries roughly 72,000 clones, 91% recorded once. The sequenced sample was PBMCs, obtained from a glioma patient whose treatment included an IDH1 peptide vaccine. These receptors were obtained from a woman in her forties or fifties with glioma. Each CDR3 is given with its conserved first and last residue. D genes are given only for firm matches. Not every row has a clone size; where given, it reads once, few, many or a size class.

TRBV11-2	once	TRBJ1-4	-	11	TGTGCCAGCAGCTTTGGGGGAAAACTGTTTTTT	CASSFGGKLFF
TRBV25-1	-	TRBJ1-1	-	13	TGTGCCAGCAGTCAGGGTCTGAAGGCTGAAGCTTTCTTT	CASSQGLKAEAFF
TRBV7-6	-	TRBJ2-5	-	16	TGTGCCAGCAGCCCAATTCTCCCCAGCGGAGTTGAGACCCAGTACTTC	CASSPILPSGVETQYF
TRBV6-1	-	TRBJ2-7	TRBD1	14	TGTGCCAGCAGATCCGGGACAGGGGCGTCCGAGCAGTACTTC	CASRSGTGASEQYF
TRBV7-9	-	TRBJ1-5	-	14	TGTGCCAGCAGCCCCGGGACAAACAATCAGCCCCAGCATTTT	CASSPGTNNQPQHF
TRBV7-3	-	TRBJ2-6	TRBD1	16	TGTGCCAGCAGCTTAAACCAGGGGGCTGGGGCCAACGTCCTGACTTTC	CASSLNQGAGANVLTF
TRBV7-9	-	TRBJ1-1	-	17	TGTGCCAGCAGCTTAGGGAGGGAGCGCGGGAAGAACACTGAAGCTTTCTTT	CASSLGRERGKNTEAFF
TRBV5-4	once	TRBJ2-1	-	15	TGTGCCAGCAGCTTGCCCGGGACTGGGAGGAATGAGCAGTTCTTC	CASSLPGTGRNEQFF
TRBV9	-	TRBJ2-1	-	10	TGTGCCAGCAGCGGTAGGGAGCAGTTCTTC	CASSGREQFF
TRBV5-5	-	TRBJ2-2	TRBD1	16	TGTGCCAGCAGCTTGGTTACAGGGGGAGGCACCGGGGAGCTGTTTTTT	CASSLVTGGGTGELFF
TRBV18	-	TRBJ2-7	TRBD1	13	TGTGCCAGCTCACCCCAGGACAGGGGCGAGCAGTACTTC	CASSPQDRGEQYF
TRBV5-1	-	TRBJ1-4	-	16	TGCGCCAGCAGCTCAGGAGTAGGACGTGTGAGGGAAAAACTGTTTTTT	CASSSGVGRVREKLFF
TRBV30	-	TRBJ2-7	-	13	TGTGCCTGGAGTGTGGGGTACGCCTACGAGCAGTACTTC	CAWSVGYAYEQYF
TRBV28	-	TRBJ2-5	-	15	TGTGCCAGCAGTTTAAAGTCAGCGTACCAAGAGACCCAGTACTTC	CASSLKSAYQETQYF
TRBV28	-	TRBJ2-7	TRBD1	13	TGTGCCAGCAGTTTAACAGGGGGCGGCGAGCAGTACTTC	CASSLTGGGEQYF
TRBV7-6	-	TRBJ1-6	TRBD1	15	TGTGCCAGCAGCTCAGGGACAGCCGTAAATTCACCCCTCCACTTT	CASSSGTAVNSPLHF
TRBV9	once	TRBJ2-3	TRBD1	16	TGTGCCAGCAGCCATGGGACAGGGCGTAGCACAGATACGCAGTATTTT	CASSHGTGRSTDTQYF
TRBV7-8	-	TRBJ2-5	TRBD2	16	TGTGCCAGCAGCTTCACTAGCGGGGGGGGGTTAGAGACCCAGTACTTC	CASSFTSGGGLETQYF
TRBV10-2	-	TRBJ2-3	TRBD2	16	TGCGCCAGCAACCTACTAGCGGAGGGACGCACAGATACGCAGTATTTT	CASNLLAEGRTDTQYF
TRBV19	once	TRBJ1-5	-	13	TGTGCCAGTAGTATAGGGCAAGGGCAGCCCCAGCATTTT	CASSIGQGQPQHF
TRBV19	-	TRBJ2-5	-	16	TGTGCCAGTAGCCGCGACGGAAACTCGGCGCGGGAGACCCAGTACTTC	CASSRDGNSARETQYF
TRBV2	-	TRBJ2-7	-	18	TGTGCCAGCAGTGAAGCCCTTACCCGGGATTACTTAGACTACGAGCAGTACTTC	CASSEALTRDYLDYEQYF
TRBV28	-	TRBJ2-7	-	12	TGTGCCAGCAGTTTCACCTCCTACGAGCAGTACTTC	CASSFTSYEQYF
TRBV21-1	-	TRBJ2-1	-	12	TGTGCCAGCAGCAAAGCGCGGGGGAGTCGGTTCTTC	CASSKARGSRFF
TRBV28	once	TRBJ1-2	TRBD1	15	TGTGCCAGCAGCTCCGAACAGGGGGGTAACTATGGCTACACCTTC	CASSSEQGGNYGYTF
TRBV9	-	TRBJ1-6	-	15	TGTGCCAGCAGCCCCAGACAGACCTATAATTCACCCCTCCACTTT	CASSPRQTYNSPLHF
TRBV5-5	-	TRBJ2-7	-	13	TGTGCCAGCAGCTACGTGGGGCTCTACGAGCAGTACTTC	CASSYVGLYEQYF
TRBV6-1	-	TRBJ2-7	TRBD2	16	TGTGCCAGCAGTGAAGGTAAGAACGGGAGGAACGACGAGCAGTACTTC	CASSEGKNGRNDEQYF
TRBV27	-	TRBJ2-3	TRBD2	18	TGTGCCAGCAGTTTAGGACGGTTTAGCGGGATCCCCCCAGATACGCAGTATTTT	CASSLGRFSGIPPDTQYF
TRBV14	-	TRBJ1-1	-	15	TGTGCCAGCAGCCGGTTACAGACCAGTGGCACTGAAGCTTTCTTT	CASSRLQTSGTEAFF
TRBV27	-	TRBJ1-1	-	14	TGTGCCAGCAGTCCCCGACTCATGAACACTGAAGCTTTCTTT	CASSPRLMNTEAFF
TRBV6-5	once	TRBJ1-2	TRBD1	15	TGTGCCAGCAGGATATGGGACAGGGGGCCCCTTGGCTACACCTTC	CASRIWDRGPLGYTF
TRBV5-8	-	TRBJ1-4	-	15	TGTGCCAGCAGGGATCTCGGAGGTACTAATGAAAAACTGTTTTTT	CASRDLGGTNEKLFF
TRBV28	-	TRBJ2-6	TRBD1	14	TGTGCCGCGACAGGGGGCGCGGGGGCCAACGTCCTGACTTTC	CAATGGAGANVLTF
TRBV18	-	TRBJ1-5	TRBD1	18	TGTGCCAGCTCACAGGGACAGAGAGGGAGGGTGAGCAATCAGCCCCAGCATTTT	CASSQGQRGRVSNQPQHF
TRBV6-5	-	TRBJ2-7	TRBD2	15	TGTGCCAGCAGTTCCCACCTCGCGGGGGAGTACGAGCAGTACTTC	CASSSHLAGEYEQYF
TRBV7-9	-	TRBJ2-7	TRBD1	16	TGTGCCAGCAGCTTATCCCCGACAGGGGGCGTCTACGAGCAGTACTTC	CASSLSPTGGVYEQYF
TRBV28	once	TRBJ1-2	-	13	TGTGCCAGCAGTTTAGACAGTCTCTATGGCTACACCTTC	CASSLDSLYGYTF
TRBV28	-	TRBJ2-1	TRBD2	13	TGTGCCAGCAGGGGGACTAGCCTGATTGAGCAGTTCTTC	CASRGTSLIEQFF
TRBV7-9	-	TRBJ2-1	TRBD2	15	TGTGCCAGCAGCTCCCGACTAGCGTCCTACAATGAGCAGTTCTTC	CASSSRLASYNEQFF
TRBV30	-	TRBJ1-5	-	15	TGTGCCTGGAGTCATTTCGGACAGAACAATCAGCCCCAGCATTTT	CAWSHFGQNNQPQHF
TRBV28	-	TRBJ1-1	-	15	TGTGCCAGCAGTCTCGATTCCGGGAGGAACACTGAAGCTTTCTTT	CASSLDSGRNTEAFF
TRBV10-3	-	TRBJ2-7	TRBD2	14	TGTGCCATCAGAGGACTAGCGGGATCCTACGAGCAGTACTTC	CAIRGLAGSYEQYF
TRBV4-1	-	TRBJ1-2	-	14	TGCGCCAGCAGCCAAGAAGGGAAGGGCTATGGCTACACCTTC	CASSQEGKGYGYTF
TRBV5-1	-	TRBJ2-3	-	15	TGCGCCAGCAGCTTGGTTGCTTGGGACACAGATACGCAGTATTTT	CASSLVAWDTDTQYF
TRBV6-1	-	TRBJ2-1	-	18	TGTGCCAGCAGTGAAGCGCGACTAGAACAGGGCTCCTACAATGAGCAGTTCTTC	CASSEARLEQGSYNEQFF
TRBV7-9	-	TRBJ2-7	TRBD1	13	TGTGCCAGCAGCCCCAACAGGGGCTACGAGCAGTACTTC	CASSPNRGYEQYF
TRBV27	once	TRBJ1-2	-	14	TGTGCCAGCAGGCCGGGACACCTAAACTATGGCTACACCTTC	CASRPGHLNYGYTF
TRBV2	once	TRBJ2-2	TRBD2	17	TGTGCCAGCAGTGAAGCGCTTCGGCTAGCGGGATATGGGGAGCTGTTTTTT	CASSEALRLAGYGELFF
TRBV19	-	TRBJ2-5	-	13	TGTGCCAGTAGCGCCCAGAAGAAGGAGACCCAGTACTTC	CASSAQKKETQYF
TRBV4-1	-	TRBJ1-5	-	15	TGCGCCAGCAGCCAAGATCACTATAGCAATCAGCCCCAGCATTTT	CASSQDHYSNQPQHF
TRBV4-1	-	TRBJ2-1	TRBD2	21	TGCGCCAGCAGCCAACCTGCCCCTTCTCCATCTAGCGGGAGGGATTTGTATGAGCAGTTCTTC	CASSQPAPSPSSGRDLYEQFF
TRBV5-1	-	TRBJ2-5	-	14	TGCGCCAGCAGCTTGGCCAGTTTTGAAGAGACCCAGTACTTC	CASSLASFEETQYF
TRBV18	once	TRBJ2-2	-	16	TGTGCCAGCTCACCGCGCGGCGGGGCGAACACCGGGGAGCTGTTTTTT	CASSPRGGANTGELFF
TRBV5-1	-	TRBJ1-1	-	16	TGCGCCAGCAGCTTGGCCAGGCAGGGAAAGAACACTGAAGCTTTCTTT	CASSLARQGKNTEAFF
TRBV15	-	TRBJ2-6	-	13	TGTGCCACTTACAGGCCTGGGGCCAACGTCCTGACTTTC	CATYRPGANVLTF
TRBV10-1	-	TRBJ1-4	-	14	TGCGCCAGCAGTGGAGGGGCCGGTAATGAAAAACTGTTTTTT	CASSGGAGNEKLFF